A selection of T cell receptor beta chains follows, all from one sample in a study of T cell repertoires in cytomegalovirus infection. Using its own MiXCR run on the reads, TCRdb lists one record per CDR3 protein. The sample lists roughly 80,000 distinct CDR3 sequences, 20% to 30% occurring once. Their target antigens are unknown. The sample here was CD8+ T cells from cultured PBMCs, taken from culture after CMV antigen stimulation. Every receptor here comes from a human donor in good health (CMV status not recorded). Some clones in this sample may be carry-over from other donors' samples. CDR3s include the opening cysteine and the closing phenylalanine or tryptophan. Each record gives: D gene, clone size, V gene, J gene, CDR3 protein, CDR3 DNA. The D gene is left open where the match is weak. Clone size is not always given. Where it is, it says once, few, many or a class for expanded clones.

D gene: -; clone size: -; V gene: TRBV6-2/TRBV6-3; J gene: TRBJ2-1; CDR3 protein: CASSPPSRENEQFF; CDR3 DNA: TGTGCCAGCAGTCCTCCCTCAAGGGAGAATGAGCAGTTCTTC
D gene: -; clone size: many; V gene: TRBV7-8; J gene: TRBJ2-4; CDR3 protein: CASSSPQAQNLAKNIQYF; CDR3 DNA: TGTGCCAGCAGCTCCCCCCAGGCACAAAATTTAGCCAAAAACATTCAGTACTTC
D gene: TRBD1; clone size: -; V gene: TRBV19; J gene: TRBJ2-3; CDR3 protein: CASSTGTATASTDTQYF; CDR3 DNA: TGTGCCAGTAGTACAGGGACAGCGACCGCTAGCACAGATACGCAGTATTTT
D gene: TRBD1; clone size: few; V gene: TRBV7-3; J gene: TRBJ1-4; CDR3 protein: CASSPPGTGYEKLFF; CDR3 DNA: TGTGCCAGCAGCCCACCCGGGACAGGGTATGAAAAACTGTTTTTT
D gene: -; clone size: many; V gene: TRBV7-7; J gene: TRBJ2-1; CDR3 protein: CASSLAAGPAMSSSSGLFF; CDR3 DNA: -
D gene: -; clone size: few; V gene: TRBV5-5; J gene: TRBJ1-5; CDR3 protein: CASSTQGNSNQPQHF; CDR3 DNA: TGTGCCAGCAGCACACAGGGTAATAGCAATCAGCCCCAGCATTTT
D gene: TRBD2; clone size: many; V gene: TRBV6-2/TRBV6-3; J gene: TRBJ2-1; CDR3 protein: CASSKGLAGAYNEQFF; CDR3 DNA: TGTGCCAGCAGTAAGGGACTAGCGGGAGCCTACAATGAGCAGTTCTTC
D gene: -; clone size: -; V gene: TRBV20-1; J gene: TRBJ1-2; CDR3 protein: CSAREVGDYGYTF; CDR3 DNA: TGCAGTGCTAGAGAGGTCGGCGACTATGGCTACACCTTC
D gene: -; clone size: few; V gene: TRBV7-9; J gene: TRBJ2-7; CDR3 protein: CASSYRDTNYEQYF; CDR3 DNA: TGTGCCAGCAGCTACCGGGACACTAACTACGAGCAGTACTTC
D gene: TRBD2; clone size: -; V gene: TRBV20-1; J gene: TRBJ2-7; CDR3 protein: CSARQRGSYEQYF; CDR3 DNA: TGCAGTGCTAGACAGCGGGGCTCCTACGAGCAGTACTTC
D gene: TRBD1; clone size: few; V gene: TRBV6-5; J gene: TRBJ1-1; CDR3 protein: CASSLQGAHNEAFF; CDR3 DNA: TGTGCCAGCAGTTTACAGGGGGCGCATAATGAAGCTTTCTTT
D gene: -; clone size: few; V gene: TRBV7-6; J gene: TRBJ2-3; CDR3 protein: CASSLAADSPADTQYF; CDR3 DNA: TGTGCCAGCAGCTTGGCCGCGGACAGCCCCGCAGATACGCAGTATTTT
D gene: TRBD1; clone size: few; V gene: TRBV7-2; J gene: TRBJ1-5; CDR3 protein: CASSLAAWDRGNQPQHF; CDR3 DNA: TGTGCCAGCAGCTTAGCGGCCTGGGACAGGGGGAATCAGCCCCAGCATTTT
D gene: TRBD1; clone size: -; V gene: TRBV3-1; J gene: TRBJ2-7; CDR3 protein: CASSQAWGRDRGGYEQYF; CDR3 DNA: TGTGCCAGCAGCCAAGCTTGGGGCCGGGACAGGGGAGGCTACGAGCAGTACTTC
D gene: TRBD1; clone size: few; V gene: TRBV19; J gene: TRBJ2-7; CDR3 protein: CASSIGQGYYEQYF; CDR3 DNA: TGTGCCAGTAGTATCGGACAGGGGTACTACGAGCAGTACTTC
D gene: TRBD1; clone size: -; V gene: TRBV7-3; J gene: TRBJ2-1; CDR3 protein: CASSLKGAREQFF; CDR3 DNA: TGTGCCAGCAGCTTAAAGGGGGCTCGTGAGCAGTTCTTC
D gene: TRBD1; clone size: few; V gene: TRBV13; J gene: TRBJ2-2; CDR3 protein: CASSLLGTENTGELFF; CDR3 DNA: TGTGCCAGCAGCCTATTAGGGACAGAGAACACCGGGGAGCTGTTTTTT
D gene: TRBD2; clone size: -; V gene: TRBV27; J gene: TRBJ2-3; CDR3 protein: CASSPSSGSFTDTQYF; CDR3 DNA: TGTGCCAGCAGCCCCAGTAGCGGGAGTTTCACAGATACGCAGTATTTT
D gene: TRBD2; clone size: many; V gene: TRBV7-8; J gene: TRBJ2-5; CDR3 protein: CASSLNTGTSHETQYF; CDR3 DNA: TGTGCCAGCAGCCTAAATACCGGGACTAGCCACGAGACCCAGTACTTC
D gene: -; clone size: -; V gene: TRBV6-6; J gene: TRBJ1-3; CDR3 protein: CASSTHLGASGNTIYF; CDR3 DNA: TGTGCCAGCAGTACTCATCTGGGGGCCTCTGGAAACACCATATATTTT
D gene: TRBD1; clone size: -; V gene: TRBV12-5; J gene: TRBJ2-1; CDR3 protein: CASGLIMGQVFEQFF; CDR3 DNA: TGTGCTAGTGGTTTGATTATGGGACAGGTTTTTGAGCAGTTCTTC
D gene: TRBD1; clone size: many; V gene: TRBV6-2/TRBV6-3; J gene: TRBJ2-1; CDR3 protein: CASSPWTGTGYNEQFF; CDR3 DNA: TGTGCCAGCAGTCCTTGGACAGGGACGGGCTACAATGAGCAGTTCTTC
D gene: -; clone size: -; V gene: TRBV14; J gene: TRBJ2-1; CDR3 protein: CASSHGDGVVRYNEQFF; CDR3 DNA: TGTGCCAGCAGCCACGGGGATGGGGTAGTGCGCTACAATGAGCAGTTCTTC
D gene: -; clone size: few; V gene: TRBV20-1; J gene: TRBJ2-7; CDR3 protein: CSARDKGTGDAEQYF; CDR3 DNA: TGCAGTGCTAGAGATAAAGGGACGGGAGACGCCGAGCAGTACTTC
D gene: -; clone size: many; V gene: TRBV28; J gene: TRBJ1-6; CDR3 protein: CASSPLTGAVYNSPLHF; CDR3 DNA: TGTGCCAGCAGTCCTCTGACAGGAGCAGTATATAATTCACCCCTCCACTTT
D gene: -; clone size: few; V gene: TRBV4-1; J gene: TRBJ2-4; CDR3 protein: CASSQDDAGPRDIQYF; CDR3 DNA: TGCGCCAGCAGCCAAGATGATGCGGGGCCAAGAGACATTCAGTACTTC
D gene: TRBD1; clone size: many; V gene: TRBV7-9; J gene: TRBJ1-4; CDR3 protein: CASRGQGGLNEKLFF; CDR3 DNA: TGTGCCAGCAGGGGCCAGGGGGGGCTTAATGAAAAACTGTTTTTT
D gene: -; clone size: -; V gene: TRBV4-1; J gene: TRBJ1-1; CDR3 protein: CASSLQGLFTEAFF; CDR3 DNA: TGCGCCAGCAGCCTACAGGGTTTATTCACTGAAGCTTTCTTT
D gene: -; clone size: few; V gene: TRBV25-1; J gene: TRBJ2-1; CDR3 protein: CASSDQGPYNEQFF; CDR3 DNA: TGTGCCAGCAGTGATCAGGGGCCCTACAATGAGCAGTTCTTC
D gene: TRBD1; clone size: -; V gene: TRBV9; J gene: TRBJ2-7; CDR3 protein: CASSTAGTGSSEQYF; CDR3 DNA: TGTGCCAGCAGCACAGCCGGGACAGGGTCTTCCGAGCAGTACTTC
D gene: -; clone size: many; V gene: TRBV4-3; J gene: TRBJ2-5; CDR3 protein: CASSQSAKGGGITQETQYF; CDR3 DNA: TGCGCCAGCAGCCAGTCGGCGAAAGGGGGGGGAATAACACAAGAGACCCAGTACTTC
D gene: -; clone size: -; V gene: TRBV9; J gene: TRBJ2-3; CDR3 protein: CASSLRAGADTQYF; CDR3 DNA: TGTGCCAGCAGCCTCAGAGCCGGGGCAGATACGCAGTATTTT
D gene: TRBD1; clone size: -; V gene: TRBV9; J gene: TRBJ1-6; CDR3 protein: CASSVGDRVGSPLHF; CDR3 DNA: TGTGCCAGCAGCGTAGGCGACAGGGTGGGGTCACCCCTCCACTTT
D gene: TRBD1; clone size: -; V gene: TRBV6-2/TRBV6-3; J gene: TRBJ1-1; CDR3 protein: CASSQTGGLNTEAFF; CDR3 DNA: TGTGCCAGCAGTCAGACAGGGGGTCTGAACACTGAAGCTTTCTTT
D gene: TRBD2; clone size: -; V gene: TRBV3-1; J gene: TRBJ2-1; CDR3 protein: CASSHDKPGGGPYNEQFF; CDR3 DNA: TGTGCCAGCAGCCACGATAAACCCGGGGGGGGCCCCTACAATGAGCAGTTCTTC
D gene: -; clone size: -; V gene: TRBV7-9; J gene: TRBJ1-1; CDR3 protein: CASSLGAVGTEAFF; CDR3 DNA: TGTGCCAGCAGCTTGGGGGCTGTGGGCACTGAAGCTTTCTTT
D gene: -; clone size: -; V gene: TRBV29-1; J gene: TRBJ2-7; CDR3 protein: CSVEGGSHLAPYEQYF; CDR3 DNA: TGCAGCGTTGAAGGGGGATCTCACCTGGCCCCCTACGAGCAGTACTTC
D gene: TRBD2; clone size: -; V gene: TRBV12-3/TRBV12-4; J gene: TRBJ2-2; CDR3 protein: CASSRLAGESVGELFF; CDR3 DNA: TGTGCCAGCAGCCGACTAGCGGGAGAGAGTGTCGGGGAGCTGTTTTTT
D gene: -; clone size: few; V gene: TRBV5-6; J gene: TRBJ1-5; CDR3 protein: CASSLGGMPQHF; CDR3 DNA: TGTGCCAGCAGCTTGGGTGGGATGCCCCAGCATTTT
D gene: -; clone size: many; V gene: TRBV12-3/TRBV12-4; J gene: TRBJ2-3; CDR3 protein: CASSLSRPPDPDTQYF; CDR3 DNA: TGTGCCAGCAGTTTAAGTCGCCCCCCCGACCCAGATACGCAGTATTTT
D gene: -; clone size: -; V gene: TRBV6-1; J gene: TRBJ1-1; CDR3 protein: CASSEAGLYYTEAFF; CDR3 DNA: TGTGCCAGCAGTGAAGCCGGGCTCTATTACACTGAAGCTTTCTTT
D gene: -; clone size: few; V gene: TRBV29-1; J gene: TRBJ2-7; CDR3 protein: CSVGGLYEQYF; CDR3 DNA: TGCAGCGTTGGAGGGCTCTACGAGCAGTACTTC
D gene: -; clone size: -; V gene: TRBV4-2; J gene: TRBJ2-4; CDR3 protein: CASSQGNRAKNIQYF; CDR3 DNA: TGTGCCAGCAGCCAAGGCAACAGAGCCAAAAACATTCAGTACTTC
D gene: -; clone size: -; V gene: TRBV28; J gene: TRBJ1-1; CDR3 protein: CASSWENTEAFF; CDR3 DNA: TGTGCCAGCAGTTGGGAGAACACTGAAGCTTTCTTT
D gene: -; clone size: many; V gene: TRBV7-2; J gene: TRBJ2-5; CDR3 protein: CASSLARGTQQETQYF; CDR3 DNA: TGTGCCAGCAGCTTAGCGCGGGGAACCCAACAAGAGACCCAGTACTTC
D gene: -; clone size: few; V gene: TRBV5-1; J gene: TRBJ2-7; CDR3 protein: CANSLDPVNYEQYF; CDR3 DNA: TGCGCCAACAGCTTAGATCCAGTGAACTACGAGCAGTACTTC
D gene: -; clone size: -; V gene: TRBV6-2/TRBV6-3; J gene: TRBJ2-3; CDR3 protein: CASNPGSTAFADTQYF; CDR3 DNA: TGTGCCAGTAACCCGGGAAGTACCGCATTCGCAGATACGCAGTATTTT
D gene: -; clone size: -; V gene: TRBV7-8; J gene: TRBJ1-1; CDR3 protein: CASSLFPEITEAFF; CDR3 DNA: TGTGCCAGCAGCTTATTTCCAGAGATCACTGAAGCTTTCTTT
D gene: -; clone size: -; V gene: TRBV20-1; J gene: TRBJ2-7; CDR3 protein: CSARDRLESYEQYF; CDR3 DNA: TGCAGTGCTAGAGATAGGCTAGAGTCCTACGAGCAGTACTTC
D gene: -; clone size: -; V gene: TRBV19; J gene: TRBJ1-3; CDR3 protein: CATGKRQGPVSSGNTIYF; CDR3 DNA: TGTGCCACCGGAAAGCGGCAGGGACCCGTAAGCTCTGGAAACACCATATATTTT
D gene: -; clone size: many; V gene: TRBV12-3/TRBV12-4; J gene: TRBJ2-7; CDR3 protein: CASSLSGGFNEQYF; CDR3 DNA: TGTGCCAGCAGCCTTTCGGGGGGCTTCAACGAGCAGTACTTC
D gene: -; clone size: -; V gene: TRBV6-2/TRBV6-3; J gene: TRBJ1-1; CDR3 protein: CASSATGTQAFF; CDR3 DNA: TGTGCCAGCAGTGCCACCGGGACACAAGCTTTCTTT
D gene: TRBD1; clone size: -; V gene: TRBV2; J gene: TRBJ2-3; CDR3 protein: CASRRTGRTDTQYF; CDR3 DNA: TGTGCCAGCAGGCGGACAGGGCGCACAGATACGCAGTATTTT